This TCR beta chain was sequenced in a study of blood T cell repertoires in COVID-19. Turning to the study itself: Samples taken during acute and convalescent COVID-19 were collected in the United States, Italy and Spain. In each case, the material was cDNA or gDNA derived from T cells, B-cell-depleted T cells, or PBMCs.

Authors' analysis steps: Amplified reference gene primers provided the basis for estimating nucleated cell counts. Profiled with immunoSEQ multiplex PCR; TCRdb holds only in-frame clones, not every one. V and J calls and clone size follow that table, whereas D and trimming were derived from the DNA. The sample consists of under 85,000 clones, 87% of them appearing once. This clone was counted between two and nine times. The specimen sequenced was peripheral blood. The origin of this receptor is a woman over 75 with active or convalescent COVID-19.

The CDR3 sequence: CASSEWGGTEAFF. CDR3 bases: TGCGCCAGCAGTGAGTGGGGGGGCACTGAAGCTTTCTTT. The V gene is TRBV10-2, the J gene TRBJ1-1; perhaps TRBD1 as D (5 bases). Trimming removed 1 base from V and 4 bases from J, with 7 bases in between. The V gene's germline CDR1 is WSHSY and CDR2 SAAADI. The CDR3 consists of 13 residues.